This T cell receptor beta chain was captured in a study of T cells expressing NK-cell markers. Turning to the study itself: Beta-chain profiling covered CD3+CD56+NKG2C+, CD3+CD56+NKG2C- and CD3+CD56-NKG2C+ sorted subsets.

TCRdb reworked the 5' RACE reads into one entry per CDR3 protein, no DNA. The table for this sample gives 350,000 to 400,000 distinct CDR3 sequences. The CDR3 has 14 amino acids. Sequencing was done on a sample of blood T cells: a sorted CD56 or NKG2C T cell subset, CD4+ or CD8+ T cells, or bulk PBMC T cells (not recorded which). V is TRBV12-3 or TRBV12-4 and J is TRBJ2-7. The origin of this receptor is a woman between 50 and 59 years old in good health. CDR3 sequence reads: CASSFSGVTYEQYF.